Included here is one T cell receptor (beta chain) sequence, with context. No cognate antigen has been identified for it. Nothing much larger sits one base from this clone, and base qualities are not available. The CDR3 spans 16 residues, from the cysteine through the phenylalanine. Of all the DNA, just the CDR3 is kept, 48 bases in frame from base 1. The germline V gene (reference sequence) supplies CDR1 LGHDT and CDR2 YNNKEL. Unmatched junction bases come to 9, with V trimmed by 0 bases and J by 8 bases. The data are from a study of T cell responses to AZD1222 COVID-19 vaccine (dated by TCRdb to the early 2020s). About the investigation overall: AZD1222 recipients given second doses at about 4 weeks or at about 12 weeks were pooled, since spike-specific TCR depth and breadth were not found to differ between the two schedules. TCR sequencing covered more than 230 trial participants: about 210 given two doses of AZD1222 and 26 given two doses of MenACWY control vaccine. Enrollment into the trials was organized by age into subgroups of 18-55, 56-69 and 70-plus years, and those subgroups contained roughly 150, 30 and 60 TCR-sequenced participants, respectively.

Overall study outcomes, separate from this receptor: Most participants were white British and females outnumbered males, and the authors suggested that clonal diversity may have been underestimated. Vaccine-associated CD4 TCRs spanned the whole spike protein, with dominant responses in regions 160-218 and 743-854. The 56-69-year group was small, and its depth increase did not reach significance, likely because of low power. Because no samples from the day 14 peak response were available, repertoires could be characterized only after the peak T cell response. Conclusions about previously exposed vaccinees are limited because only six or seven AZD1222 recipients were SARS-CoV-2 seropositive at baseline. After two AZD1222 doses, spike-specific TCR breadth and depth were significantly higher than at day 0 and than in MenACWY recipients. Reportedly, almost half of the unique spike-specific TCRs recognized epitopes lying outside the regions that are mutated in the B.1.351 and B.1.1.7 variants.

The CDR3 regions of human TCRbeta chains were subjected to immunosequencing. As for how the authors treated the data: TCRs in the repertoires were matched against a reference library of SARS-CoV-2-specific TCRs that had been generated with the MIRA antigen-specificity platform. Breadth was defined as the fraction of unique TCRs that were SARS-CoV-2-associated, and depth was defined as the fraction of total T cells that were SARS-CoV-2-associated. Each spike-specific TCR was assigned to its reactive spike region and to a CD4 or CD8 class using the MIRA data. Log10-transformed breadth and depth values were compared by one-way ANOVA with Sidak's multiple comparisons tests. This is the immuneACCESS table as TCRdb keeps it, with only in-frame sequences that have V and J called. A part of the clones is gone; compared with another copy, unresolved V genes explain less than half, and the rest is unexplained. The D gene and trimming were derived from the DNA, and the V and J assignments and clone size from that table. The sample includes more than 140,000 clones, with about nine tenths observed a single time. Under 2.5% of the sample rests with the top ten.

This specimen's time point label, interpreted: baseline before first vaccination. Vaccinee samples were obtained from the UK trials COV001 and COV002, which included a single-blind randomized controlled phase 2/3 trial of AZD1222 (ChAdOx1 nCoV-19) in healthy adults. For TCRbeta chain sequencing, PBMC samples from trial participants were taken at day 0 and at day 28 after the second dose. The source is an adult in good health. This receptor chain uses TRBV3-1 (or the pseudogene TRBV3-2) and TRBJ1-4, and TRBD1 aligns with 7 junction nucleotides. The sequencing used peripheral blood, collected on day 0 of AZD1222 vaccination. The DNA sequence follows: TGTGCCAGCAGCCAAGACGCACAGGGGTCCCGGGAAAAACTGTTTTTT. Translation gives CASSQDAQGSREKLFF.